This record covers a single T cell receptor (beta chain). The record originates from a study of blood T cell repertoires in COVID-19. Study-level information: T cells, B-cell-depleted T cells, or PBMCs provided the cDNA or gDNA that served as material.

Sequencing used immunoSEQ multiplex PCR; TCRdb keeps in-frame clones, though not all of them. The table shows 85,000 to 120,000 clones, with just under 85% occurring only once. The TCR sequence derives from a man aged 35 to 55 with active or convalescent COVID-19. Sequencing input: peripheral blood.

The CDR3 region has the DNA TGTGCCAGCAGTCCCCGCGGGAACACTGAAGCTTTCTTT. Protein: CASSPRGNTEAFF. The chain joins TRBV12-3 or TRBV12-4 to TRBJ1-1; D remains unclear. This CDR3 has 13 residues. V was trimmed by 5 bases and J by 1 base, leaving 8 bases between them.